The 15 T cell receptor beta chains below were found in one sample sequenced in a study of technical replicates of blood from a few donors. Produced via immunoSEQ multiplex PCR; TCRdb's table is partial and in-frame only. The sample carries about 79,000 clones, approximately 92% recorded once. Sequenced material: T cells isolated from PBMCs. All receptors come from a human donor in good health. Some clones in this sample may be carry-over from other donors' samples.

V is TRBV7-2 and J is TRBJ1-1, with D perhaps TRBD1 (6 bases). This CDR3 is built from 13 residues. CDR1 SGHTA and CDR2 FQGNSA come from the germline V gene. V lost 6 bases and J 5 bases, leaving 13 bases between the germline ends. Here the CDR3 reads CASRYYRATEAFF. For the CDR3, the DNA is TGTGCCAGCAGGTACTACAGGGCTACTGAAGCTTTCTTT. The full variable domain, in which reference TRBV7-2 and TRBJ1-1 provide the parts outside the CDR3, is GAGVSQSPSNKVTEKGKDVELRCDPISGHTALYWYRQSLGQGLEFLIYFQGNSAPDKSGLPSDRFSAERTGGSVSTLTIQRTQQEDSAVYLCASRYYRATEAFFGQGTRLTVV.

The chain joins TRBV6-4 to TRBJ2-2; TRBD2 agrees at 11 bases. Germline CDR1 and CDR2: MRHNA and SNTAGT. The CDR3 consists of 16 residues. J gave up 2 bases and V 5 bases, and 4 bases lay outside the gene matches. The CDR3 region has the DNA TGTGCCAGCAGTCGGCTAGCGGGGGGAAACACCGGGGAGCTGTTTTTT. Protein product: CASSRLAGGNTGELFF.

This sequence joins TRBV27 and TRBJ2-2; 9 nucleotides match TRBD2. Germline CDR1 and CDR2: MNHEY and SMNVEV (reference sequence). This CDR3 comprises 15 residues. After removal of 5 bases from V and 7 bases from J, the junction contained 8 bases not matched to a gene. CDR3 region: CASSAGTSSGGELFF. The CDR3 nucleotides are TGTGCCAGCAGTGCCGGGACTAGCTCGGGCGGGGAGCTGTTTTTT.

The rearrangement links TRBV6-5 to TRBJ2-7; 7 nucleotides line up with TRBD1. The CDR3 runs to 13 residues. V was clipped by 8 bases and J by 0 bases; unmatched bases: 4. From germline, CDR1 is MNHEY and CDR2 SVGAGI. The CDR3, as DNA: TGTGCCAGCGGCCGGGACAGCTCCTACGAGCAGTACTTC. It translates to CASGRDSSYEQYF.

This clone has more than one count but fewer than ten. The CDR3 region is CASSETGVQPQHF. CDR3 DNA sequence: TGTGCCAGCAGTGAGACAGGGGTACAGCCCCAGCATTTT. The rearrangement links TRBV6-1 to TRBJ1-5, with 8 bases matching TRBD1. There are 13 residues in the CDR3. V dropped 3 bases and J dropped 7; count of bases not matched to a gene: 2. Germline values: CDR1 MNHNS, CDR2 SASEGT.

As for this clone: Different DNA sequences within this sample yield the same CDR3. The V call is TRBV5-1, the J call TRBJ2-2; D is possibly TRBD2 (5 bases). V was trimmed by 0 bases and J by 5 bases, leaving 11 bases between them. Germline lookup yields CDR1 SGHRS and CDR2 YFSETQ. The CDR3 sequence is 15 residues long. The CDR3 DNA follows: TGCGCCAGCAGCTTGGTTCCTTCGGGGACCGGGGAGCTGTTTTTT. Amino acid sequence: CASSLVPSGTGELFF.

CDR3 nucleotides: TGCGCCAGCAGCCAAGATATGGGGGGGGAGCAGTACTTC. Translating it yields CASSQDMGGEQYF. V gene TRBV4-1 combines with J gene TRBJ2-7, with 7 bases that match TRBD2. This CDR3 is built from 13 residues. Looked up from germline, CDR1 is MGHRA and CDR2 is YSYEKL. With V trimmed by 0 bases and J by 7 bases, 3 bases remained unmatched.

The chain links TRBV15 to TRBJ2-7; D is unresolved. V shed 3 bases and J shed 4 bases, with 10 bases lying between them. The germline V gene encodes CDR1 LNHNV and CDR2 YYDKDF (reference sequence). The CDR3 has 13 residues. The CDR3 loop is CATSSGSKYEQYF. Written as DNA, the CDR3 is TGTGCCACCAGCAGCGGGTCAAAATACGAGCAGTACTTC.

This chain joins TRBV7-9 and TRBJ1-2; D not certain. This CDR3 contains 13 residues. CDR1 SEHNR and CDR2 FQNEAQ come from the germline V gene (reference sequence). With 3 bases removed from V and 6 bases from J, the gap between germline ends came to 11 bases. CDR3 loop: CASSFSTDDGYTF. CDR3 nucleotides: TGTGCCAGCAGCTTCAGTACAGACGATGGCTACACCTTC.

This clone was seen just once. The chain combines TRBV28 with TRBJ2-5, with TRBD1 matching 8 bases. This CDR3 is 14 amino acids long. The germline V gene encodes CDR1 MDHEN and CDR2 SYDVKM. J lost 1 base, V lost 5 bases, and 3 bases had no gene match. The CDR3 DNA reads as TGTGCCAGCAGTCAAGGACAGGGCCAAGAGACCCAGTACTTC. It encodes CASSQGQGQETQYF.

The chain uses TRBV5-6 and TRBJ2-7, with 7 bases fitting TRBD1. This CDR3 comprises 14 residues. Germline CDR1 SGHDT, CDR2 YYEEEE. Trimming took 4 bases from V and 5 from J; bases not matched to a gene: 9. The CDR3 reads CASSTETGSHEQYF. DNA of the CDR3: TGTGCCAGCAGCACCGAGACAGGGTCCCACGAGCAGTACTTC.

This chain uses TRBV13 with TRBJ1-1; D gene ambiguous. CDR3 length equals 11 residues. Deletions cut 6 bases from V and 4 bases from J, with 6 bases between. Germline CDR1 reads PRHDT; CDR2 reads FYEKMQ (reference sequence). The CDR3 loop is CASRWSTEAFF. The CDR3 nucleotides are TGTGCCAGCAGGTGGAGCACTGAAGCTTTCTTT.

The chain combines TRBV28 with TRBJ2-3, with 13 nucleotides matching TRBD2. Germline-derived CDR1 and CDR2 are MDHEN and SYDVKM. V shed 4 bases, J shed 6 bases, and the junction held 10 bases outside the gene matches. The length of the CDR3 is 17 residues. The CDR3 here is CASSSRTSGRTHDTQYF. The CDR3 DNA sequence: TGTGCCAGCAGTTCCCGGACTAGCGGGAGAACCCACGATACGCAGTATTTT.

The rearrangement uses TRBV11-2 and TRBJ2-7; 9 nucleotides line up with TRBD1. CDR3 length: 15 residues. Germline CDR1 reads SGHAT; CDR2 reads FQNNGV. Trimming removed 4 bases from V and 5 bases from J; junction bases left unmatched: 9. The CDR3 sequence: CASSSAADRGNEQYF. CDR3 coding DNA: TGTGCCAGCAGCTCTGCCGCCGACAGGGGGAACGAGCAGTACTTC. Full variable domain (missing parts from reference TRBV11-2 and TRBJ2-7): EAGVAQSPRYKIIEKRQSVAFWCNPISGHATLYWYQQILGQGPKLLIQFQNNGVVDDSQLPKDRFSAERLKGVDSTLKIQPAKLEDSAVYLCASSSAADRGNEQYFGPGTRLTVT.

This clone occurred once. The rearrangement uses TRBV5-6 and TRBJ2-5; perhaps TRBD2 as D (5 bases). Trimming pared 5 bases from V and 5 bases from J, leaving 16 bases between. Germline CDR1 and CDR2: SGHDT and YYEEEE. The CDR3 covers 14 residues. This CDR3 is CASRIAGGRETQYF. The CDR3 nucleotides are TGTGCCAGCAGAATAGCAGGAGGCAGGGAGACCCAGTACTTC.